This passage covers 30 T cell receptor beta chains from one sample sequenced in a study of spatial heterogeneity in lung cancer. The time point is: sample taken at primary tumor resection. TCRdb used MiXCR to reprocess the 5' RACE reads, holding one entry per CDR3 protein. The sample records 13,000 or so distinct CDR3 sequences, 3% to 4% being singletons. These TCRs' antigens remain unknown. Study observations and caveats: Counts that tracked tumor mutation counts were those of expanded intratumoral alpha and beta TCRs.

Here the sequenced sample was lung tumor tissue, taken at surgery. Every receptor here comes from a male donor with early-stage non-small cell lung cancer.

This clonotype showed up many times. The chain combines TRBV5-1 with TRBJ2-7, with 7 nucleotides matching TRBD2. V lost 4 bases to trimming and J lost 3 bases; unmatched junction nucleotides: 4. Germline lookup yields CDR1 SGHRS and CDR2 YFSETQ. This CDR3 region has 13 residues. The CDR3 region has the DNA TGCGCCAGCAGCAGCACGGGAGGCTACGAGCAGTACTTC. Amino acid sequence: CASSSTGGYEQYF.

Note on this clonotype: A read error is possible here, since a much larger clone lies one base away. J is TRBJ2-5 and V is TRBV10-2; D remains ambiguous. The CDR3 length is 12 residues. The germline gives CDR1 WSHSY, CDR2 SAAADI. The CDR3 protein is CTSSGVVETQYF. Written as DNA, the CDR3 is TGCACCAGCAGTGGGGTAGTAGAGACCCAGTACTTC.

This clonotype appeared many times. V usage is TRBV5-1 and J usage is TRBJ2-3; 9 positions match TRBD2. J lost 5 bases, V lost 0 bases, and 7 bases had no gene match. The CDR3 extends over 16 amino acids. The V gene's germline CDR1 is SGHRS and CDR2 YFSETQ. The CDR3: CASSLVAGGPQDTQYF. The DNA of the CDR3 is TGCGCCAGCAGCTTGGTGGCGGGGGGGCCCCAAGATACGCAGTATTTT.

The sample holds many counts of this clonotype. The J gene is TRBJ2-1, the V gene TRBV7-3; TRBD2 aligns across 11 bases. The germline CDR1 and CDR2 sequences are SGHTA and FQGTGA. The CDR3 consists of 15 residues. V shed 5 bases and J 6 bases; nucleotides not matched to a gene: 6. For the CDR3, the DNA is TGTGCCAGCAGCCTAGCTAGCGGGGGGAGCAATGAGCAGTTCTTC. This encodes CASSLASGGSNEQFF.

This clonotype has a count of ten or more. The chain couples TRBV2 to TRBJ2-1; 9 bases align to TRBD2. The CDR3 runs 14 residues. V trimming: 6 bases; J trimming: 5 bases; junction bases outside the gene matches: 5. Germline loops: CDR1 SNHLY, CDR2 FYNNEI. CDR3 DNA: TGTGCCAGCAGCCCCGGGACTAGCAACAATGAGCAGTTCTTC. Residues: CASSPGTSNNEQFF. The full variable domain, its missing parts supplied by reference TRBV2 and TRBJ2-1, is EPEVTQTPSHQVTQMGQEVILRCVPISNHLYFYWYRQILGQKVEFLVSFYNNEISEKSEIFDDQFSVERPDGSNFTLKIRSTKLEDSAMYFCASSPGTSNNEQFFGPGTRLTVL.

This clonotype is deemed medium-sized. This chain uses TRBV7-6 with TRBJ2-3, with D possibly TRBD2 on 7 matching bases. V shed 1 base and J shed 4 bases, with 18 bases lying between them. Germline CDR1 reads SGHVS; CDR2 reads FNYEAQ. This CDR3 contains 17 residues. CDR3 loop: CASSLGSTGGRSDTQYF. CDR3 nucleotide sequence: TGTGCCAGCAGCTTAGGGTCAACGGGGGGCCGATCAGATACGCAGTATTTT.

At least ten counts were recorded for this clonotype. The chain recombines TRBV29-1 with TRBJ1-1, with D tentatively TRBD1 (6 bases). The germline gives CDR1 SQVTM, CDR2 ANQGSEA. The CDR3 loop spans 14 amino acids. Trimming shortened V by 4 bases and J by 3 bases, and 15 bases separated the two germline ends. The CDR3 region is CSVGEDSWYTEAFF. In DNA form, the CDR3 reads TGCAGCGTTGGTGAGGACAGCTGGTACACTGAAGCTTTCTTT.

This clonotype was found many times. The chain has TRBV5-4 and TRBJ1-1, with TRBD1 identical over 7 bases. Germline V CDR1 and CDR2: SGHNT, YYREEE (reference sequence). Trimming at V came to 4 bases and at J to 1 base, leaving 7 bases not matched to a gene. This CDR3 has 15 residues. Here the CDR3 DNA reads TGTGCCAGCAGCCTATCCAACAGGGGGAACACTGAAGCTTTCTTT. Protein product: CASSLSNRGNTEAFF.

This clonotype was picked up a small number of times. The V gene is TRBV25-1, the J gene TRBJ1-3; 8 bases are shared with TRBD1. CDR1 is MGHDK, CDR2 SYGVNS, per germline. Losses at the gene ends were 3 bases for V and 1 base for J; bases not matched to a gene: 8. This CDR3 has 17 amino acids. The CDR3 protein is CASSESGRGPSGNTIYF. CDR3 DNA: TGTGCCAGCAGTGAGAGCGGCAGGGGGCCTTCTGGAAACACCATATATTTT.

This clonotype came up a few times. This CDR3 reads CASSYIQVQETQYF. In DNA form, the CDR3 reads TGTGCCAGCAGTTATATTCAGGTCCAAGAGACCCAGTACTTC. V gene TRBV6-6 combines with J gene TRBJ2-5; no definite D call. V lost 3 bases to trimming and J lost 1 base, with 9 bases between them. Germline CDR1 is MNHNY and CDR2 is SVGAGI (reference sequence). The CDR3 loop spans 14 amino acids.

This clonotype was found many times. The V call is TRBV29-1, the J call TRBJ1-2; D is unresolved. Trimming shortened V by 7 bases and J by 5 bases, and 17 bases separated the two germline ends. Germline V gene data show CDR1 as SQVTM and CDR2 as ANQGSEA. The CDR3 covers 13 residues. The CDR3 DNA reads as TGCAGCGCCCAGTTGCCAAATGAATATGGCTACACCTTC. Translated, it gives CSAQLPNEYGYTF.

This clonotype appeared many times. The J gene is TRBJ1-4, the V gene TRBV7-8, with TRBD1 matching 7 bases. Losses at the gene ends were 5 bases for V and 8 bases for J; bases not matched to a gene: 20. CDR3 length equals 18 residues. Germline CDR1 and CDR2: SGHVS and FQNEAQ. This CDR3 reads CASSQLAWDRTFWEKLFF. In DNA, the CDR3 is TGTGCCAGCAGCCAACTAGCATGGGACAGAACCTTTTGGGAAAAACTGTTTTTT.

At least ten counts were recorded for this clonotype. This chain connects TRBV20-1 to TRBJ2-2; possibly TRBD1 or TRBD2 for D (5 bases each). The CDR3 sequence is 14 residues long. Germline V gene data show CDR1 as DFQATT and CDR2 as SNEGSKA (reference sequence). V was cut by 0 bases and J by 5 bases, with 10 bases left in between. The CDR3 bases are TGCAGTGCTAGAGATAGGGGAGTAACCGGGGAGCTGTTTTTT. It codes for CSARDRGVTGELFF.

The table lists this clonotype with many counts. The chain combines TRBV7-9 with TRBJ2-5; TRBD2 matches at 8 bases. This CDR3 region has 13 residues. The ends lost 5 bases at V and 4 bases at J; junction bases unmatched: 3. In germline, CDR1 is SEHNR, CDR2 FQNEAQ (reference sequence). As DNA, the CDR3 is TGTGCCAGCAGCCGCGGACTAGCAGAGACCCAGTACTTC. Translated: CASSRGLAETQYF. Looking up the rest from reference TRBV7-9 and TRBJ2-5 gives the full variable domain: DTGVSQNPRHKITKRGQNVTFRCDPISEHNRLYWYRQTLGQGPEFLTYFQNEAQLEKSRLLSDRFSAERPKGSFSTLEIQRTEQGDSAMYLCASSRGLAETQYFGPGTRLLVL.

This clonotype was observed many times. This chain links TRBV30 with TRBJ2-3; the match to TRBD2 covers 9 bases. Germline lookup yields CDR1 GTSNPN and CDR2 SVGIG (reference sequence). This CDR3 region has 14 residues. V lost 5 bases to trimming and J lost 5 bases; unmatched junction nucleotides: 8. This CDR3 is CAWQAGGGVDTQYF. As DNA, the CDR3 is TGTGCCTGGCAAGCGGGGGGAGGTGTAGATACGCAGTATTTT.

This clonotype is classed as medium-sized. The chain's CDR3 is CASSQADSDYGYTF. The CDR3 DNA follows: TGCGCCAGCAGCCAGGCAGACAGCGACTATGGCTACACCTTC. The chain couples TRBV4-3 to TRBJ1-2, with D tentatively TRBD1 (5 bases). The CDR3 covers 14 residues. Germline CDR1 reads LGHNA; CDR2 reads YSLEER. V lost 3 bases to trimming and J lost 3 bases, with 11 bases between them.

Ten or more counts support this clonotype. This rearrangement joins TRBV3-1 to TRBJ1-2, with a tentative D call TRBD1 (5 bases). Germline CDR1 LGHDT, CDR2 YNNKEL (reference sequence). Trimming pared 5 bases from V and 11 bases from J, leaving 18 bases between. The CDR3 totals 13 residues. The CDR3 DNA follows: TGTGCCAGCAGCTCCGACAGAAAAAACCTGTACACCTTC. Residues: CASSSDRKNLYTF. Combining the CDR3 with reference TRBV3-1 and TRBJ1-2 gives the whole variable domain DTAVSQTPKYLVTQMGNDKSIKCEQNLGHDTMYWYKQDSKKFLKIMFSYNNKELIINETVPNRFSPKSPDKAHLNLHINSLELGDSAVYFCASSSDRKNLYTFGSGTRLTVV.

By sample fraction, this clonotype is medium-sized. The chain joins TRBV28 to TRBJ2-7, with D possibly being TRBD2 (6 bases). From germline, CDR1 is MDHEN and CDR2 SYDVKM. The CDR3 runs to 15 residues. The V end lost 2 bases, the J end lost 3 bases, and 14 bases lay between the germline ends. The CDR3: CASSLEGGHIYEQYF. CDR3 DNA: TGTGCCAGCAGTTTAGAGGGAGGCCATATCTACGAGCAGTACTTC.

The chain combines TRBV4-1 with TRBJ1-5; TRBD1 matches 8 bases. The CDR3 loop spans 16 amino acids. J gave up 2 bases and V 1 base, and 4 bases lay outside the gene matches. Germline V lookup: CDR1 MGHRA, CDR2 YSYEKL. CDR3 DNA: TGCGCCAGCAGCCAAGGACAGGGGTCAGGCAATCAGCCCCAGCATTTT. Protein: CASSQGQGSGNQPQHF.

The DNA of the CDR3 is TGTGCCATCAGTGAGTCGCCCAGCGGGGGGGCGAGAGATACGCAGTATTTT. This translates into CAISESPSGGARDTQYF. The J gene is TRBJ2-3, the V gene TRBV10-3; TRBD2 aligns across 10 bases. V lost 0 bases, J lost 5 bases, and 8 bases stayed unmatched. The CDR3 totals 17 residues. Germline V CDR1 and CDR2: ENHRY, SYGVKD.

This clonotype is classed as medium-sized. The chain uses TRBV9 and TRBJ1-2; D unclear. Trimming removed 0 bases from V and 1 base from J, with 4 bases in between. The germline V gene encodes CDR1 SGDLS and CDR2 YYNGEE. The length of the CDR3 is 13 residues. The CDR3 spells CASSVAVNYGYTF. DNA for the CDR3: TGTGCCAGCAGCGTAGCTGTTAACTATGGCTACACCTTC.

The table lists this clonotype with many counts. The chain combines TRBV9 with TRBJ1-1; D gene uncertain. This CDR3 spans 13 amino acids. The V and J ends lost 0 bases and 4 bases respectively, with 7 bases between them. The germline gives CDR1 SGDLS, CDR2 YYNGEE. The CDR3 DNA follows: TGTGCCAGCAGCGTAGTCGCGGGCACTGAAGCTTTCTTT. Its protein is CASSVVAGTEAFF.

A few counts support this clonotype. The CDR3 protein is CASSYSREPQHF. Here the CDR3 DNA reads TGTGCCAGCAGCTATAGTAGAGAGCCCCAGCATTTT. This sequence joins TRBV6-6 and TRBJ1-5, with D unclear. Trimming took 6 bases from V and 8 from J, leaving 11 bases between them. CDR3 size: 12 residues. Germline CDR1 MNHNY, CDR2 SVGAGI (reference sequence).

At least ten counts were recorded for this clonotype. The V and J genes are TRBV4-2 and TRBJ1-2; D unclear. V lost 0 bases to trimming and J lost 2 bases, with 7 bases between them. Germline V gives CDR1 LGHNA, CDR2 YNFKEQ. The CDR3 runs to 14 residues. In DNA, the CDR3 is TGTGCCAGCAGCCAAGAGACTTTAAACTATGGCTACACCTTC. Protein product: CASSQETLNYGYTF.

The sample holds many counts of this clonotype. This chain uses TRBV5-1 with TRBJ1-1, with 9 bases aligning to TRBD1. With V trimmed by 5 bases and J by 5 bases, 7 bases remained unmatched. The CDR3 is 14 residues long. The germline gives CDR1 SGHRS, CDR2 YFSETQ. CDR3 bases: TGCGCCAGCAGTCCGGGACAGGGCGGTACTGAAGCTTTCTTT. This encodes CASSPGQGGTEAFF.

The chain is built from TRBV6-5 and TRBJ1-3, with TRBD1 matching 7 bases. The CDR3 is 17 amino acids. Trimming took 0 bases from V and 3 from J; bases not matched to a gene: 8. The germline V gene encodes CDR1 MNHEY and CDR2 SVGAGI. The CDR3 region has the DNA TGTGCCAGCAGTTACTCAGGCCAGGGGGAGAGTGGAAACACCATATATTTT. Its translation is CASSYSGQGESGNTIYF.

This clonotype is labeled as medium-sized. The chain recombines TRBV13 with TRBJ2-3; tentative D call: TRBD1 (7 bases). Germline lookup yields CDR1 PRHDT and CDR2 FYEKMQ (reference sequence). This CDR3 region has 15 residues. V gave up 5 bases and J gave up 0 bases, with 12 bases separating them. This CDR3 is CASSPGGTSTDTQYF. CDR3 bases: TGTGCCAGCAGCCCAGGGGGGACGAGCACAGATACGCAGTATTTT.

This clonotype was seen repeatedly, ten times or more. CDR3 sequence (DNA): TGTGCCAGCAGCCGGGGTCCAGGTCGCTCTGGGGCCAACGTCCTGACTTTC. Amino acid sequence: CASSRGPGRSGANVLTF. The chain is built from TRBV14 and TRBJ2-6; D is ambiguous. Germline V gene data show CDR1 as SGHDN and CDR2 as FVKESK. V lost 4 bases and J 0 bases, leaving 13 bases between the germline ends. The CDR3 sequence is 17 residues long.

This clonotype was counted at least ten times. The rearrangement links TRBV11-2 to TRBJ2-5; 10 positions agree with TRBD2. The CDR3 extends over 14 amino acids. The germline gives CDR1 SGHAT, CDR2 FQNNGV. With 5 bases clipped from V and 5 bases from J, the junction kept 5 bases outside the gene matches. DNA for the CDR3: TGTGCCAGCAGCAGCGGGGGGGCGAGGGAGACCCAGTACTTC. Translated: CASSSGGARETQYF.

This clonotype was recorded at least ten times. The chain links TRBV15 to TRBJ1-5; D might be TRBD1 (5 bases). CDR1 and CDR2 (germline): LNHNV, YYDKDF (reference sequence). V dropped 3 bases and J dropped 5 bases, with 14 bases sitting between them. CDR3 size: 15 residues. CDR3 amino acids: CATSRYGDGDQPQHF. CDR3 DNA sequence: TGTGCCACCAGCAGGTACGGGGACGGCGATCAGCCCCAGCATTTT.